This paragraph covers one TCR beta chain sequence. Its cognate antigen has yet to be identified. Nothing much larger sits one base from this clone, and base qualities are not available. The data belong to a study of shared clonotypes between healthy human individuals (dated by TCRdb to the early 2020s). About the study as a whole: Three men and two women, aged 18 to 49 years, made up the cohort. Per donor, three plates each were used for CD4 naive and CD4 memory, two for CD8 naive, and one for CD8 memory. Blood TCR repertoires of roughly five healthy adults were deeply sequenced to estimate repertoire size and the extent of clonotype sharing between individuals. To increase sequencing depth and limit assay-specific biases, TCR repertoire library preparation and sequencing were carried out by different laboratories using diverse techniques. Per donor, leukapheresis produced somewhere between about 0.94 and 8.9 billion PBMCs. Broad study findings and their caveats: Clonotypes shared by all four sorted-subset donors showed higher generation probabilities than non-shared clonotypes. Naive subsets generally had larger estimated clonotype richness than memory subsets. Incomplete sequencing was indicated by rarefaction of sorted-subset datasets, despite the large sequencing depth. Pairwise subsampling indicated that sequencing depth was expected to affect the degree of clonotype sharing among donors. Because the study included only a small number of donors, the genetic and exposure-history diversity represented was limited. When a few donors were compared, the shared fraction of clonotypes was about 5% for naive CD4, less than 4% for naive CD8, 2.3% for memory CD4, and less than 0.45% for memory CD8. Sampling was limited to blood, and TCR repertoires in tissue likely differ from TCR repertoires in blood.

The CDR3 has 14 amino acids, counting the end cysteine and phenylalanine. The CDR3 DNA has 42 bases and is translated from base 1. Trimming costs V 2 bases and J 8 bases, and their ends lie 16 bases apart. The germline V gene supplies CDR1 SGHRS and CDR2 YFSETQ. Donors were healthy HIV-negative adults with no recently reported acute infections or vaccinations. Every donor was a Caucasian adult residing in Nashville, Tennessee, USA. Magnetic negative selection was used to enrich CD4+ T cells, after which naive cells were positively selected on CD45RA and the negative fraction became the memory subset. Blood was obtained by leukapheresis, after which PBMCs were separated by Ficoll-Histopaque density gradient centrifugation and cryopreserved in liquid nitrogen vapor phase. Analytical flow cytometry was used to check the purity and quantity of each magnetically sorted T cell population. Each sorted fraction had its genomic DNA isolated and then quantified by UV absorbance on a Nanodrop 2000c.

Using the deep immunoSEQ assay, multiplex PCR amplified TCR CDR3 regions from genomic DNA. Genomic DNA extracted from each cell subset was distributed evenly over all wells of several immunoSEQ 96-well plates, and each plate served as one replicate. For sorted subsets, approximately 200 ng of genomic DNA, equivalent to 25,000 to 30,000 T cell genomes, went into each replicate PCR. Purified libraries were measured with a Qubit 3.0 fluorometer, size-checked on a Bioanalyzer 2100, and measured again with the KAPA Library Quantification kit. Each immunoSEQ 96-well plate was sequenced on its own single-read 150-cycle Illumina NextSeq 550 flow cell. The published analysis was carried out like this. Because the immunoSEQ output held only junctional sequences and lacked quality scores, the filtering could not match the filtering applied to full-length reads. Sequences were annotated with PyIR, a Python wrapper for IgBLAST v1.9, and V/J genes and CDR3 were assigned using IMGT germline references. Any read was removed if the V/J assignment was weak (E-value above 1e-6), the CDR3 was missing, or the read contained stop codons, out-of-frame junctions, or ambiguous translated residues. V3J clonotypes were defined as sequences sharing the same inferred V gene, J gene, and CDR3 amino acid sequence. To compute the percentage overlap between repertoires, the number of shared unique clonotypes was divided by the size of the smaller repertoire. RTK rarefaction, the Chao1 estimator, and Recon v2.1 estimates of unobserved clonotypes were used to assess repertoire richness. Generation probabilities were computed with OLGA for all TCRbeta clonotypes obtained by the gDNA method from four donors. As stored in TCRdb, this immuneACCESS dataset retains in-frame rearrangements with V and J assigned. A fraction of the clones does not appear; measured against another copy, unresolved V genes explain less than half of the discrepancy, and the remainder lacks a known reason. That table furnishes V, J and clone size, whereas the DNA furnished D and trimming. Present in this sample are roughly 680,000 clones, over 55% of which were seen just once. Of the sample, around 1.7% is held by the ten largest clones.

This chain joins TRBV5-1 to TRBJ1-1, with a tentative D gene TRBD1 over 6 matching bases. This TCR came from a young woman in good health. Sequencing was carried out using memory CD4+ T cells sorted from blood. Taken with the paper, the label for cell subset or site translates to: CD45RA-negative fraction. The CDR3 region: CASSFRGESQEAFF. The nucleotides read TGCGCCAGCAGCTTCAGGGGAGAGAGTCAAGAAGCTTTCTTT. With the rest looked up from the reference TRBV5-1 and TRBJ1-1 genes rather than sequenced, the full variable domain is KAGVTQTPRYLIKTRGQQVTLSCSPISGHRSVSWYQQTPGQGLQFLFEYFSETQRNKGNFPGRFSGRQFSNSRSEMNVSTLELGDSALYLCASSFRGESQEAFFGQGTRLTVV.